The clone carrying this TCR beta chain was seen ten or more times. The data are from a study of T-cell reconstitution after alpha-beta-depleted transplantation in children. Germline CDR1 and CDR2: DFQATT and SNEGSKA (reference sequence). The CDR3 totals 15 residues. Trimming pared 0 bases from V and 4 bases from J, leaving 15 bases between. Preparation of the TCRbeta library used unique molecular identifiers. MiXCR, applied by TCRdb to the PCR reads, yields one record per CDR3 protein. The profile shows over 150,000 distinct CDR3 sequences, 5% to 6.5% of them singletons. The sequencing here drew on PBMCs, taken before TCRalphabeta/CD19-depleted stem cell transplant. The clonotype originates from a girl under three years old with combined immunodeficiency, due to receive a stem cell transplant. V usage is TRBV20-1 and J usage is TRBJ2-5; D may match TRBD1 or TRBD2 (5 bases each). CDR3: CSARDIEGFPETQYF. CDR3 nucleotides: TGCAGTGCTAGAGATATCGAGGGGTTCCCAGAGACCCAGTACTTC.